The 27 T cell receptor beta chains below were found in one sample sequenced in a study of T cell changes during pregnancy in multiple sclerosis. Profiled with immunoSEQ multiplex PCR; TCRdb holds only in-frame clones, not every one. The data contain tens of thousands of clones, approximately 92% of them singletons. Source: peripheral blood, taken in the first trimester of pregnancy. The receptor source for this set is a female donor with multiple sclerosis, enrolled in a pregnancy study.

The chain uses TRBV19 and TRBJ2-5; D ambiguous. The V gene lost 6 bases and the J gene lost 4 bases, with 18 bases spanning the gap. In germline, CDR1 is LNHDA, CDR2 SQIVND (reference sequence). The CDR3 consists of 15 residues. Here the CDR3 reads CASSRGLSRGETQYF. The CDR3 DNA follows: TGTGCCAGTAGCCGAGGCCTCAGTCGTGGAGAGACCCAGTACTTC.

The gene calls are TRBV6-6 and TRBJ2-7; 7 bases are shared with TRBD1. The CDR3 length is 14 residues. V shed 2 bases and J 2 bases; nucleotides not matched to a gene: 3. The germline V gene has CDR1 MNHNY and CDR2 SVGAGI (reference sequence). CDR3 loop: CASSYKGGAYEQYF. DNA of the CDR3: TGTGCCAGCAGTTACAAAGGGGGCGCCTACGAGCAGTACTTC.

This clone was found once. This chain connects TRBV9 to TRBJ1-2, with TRBD1 matching 7 bases. The CDR3 contains 15 residues. Germline V gives CDR1 SGDLS, CDR2 YYNGEE. The ends lost 0 bases at V and 3 bases at J; junction bases unmatched: 5. The chain's CDR3 is CASSVGVGGDYGYTF. CDR3 in DNA: TGTGCCAGCAGCGTAGGGGTAGGGGGCGACTATGGCTACACCTTC.

This chain uses TRBV7-2 with TRBJ1-5; possibly TRBD1 for D (6 bases). CDR1 SGHTA and CDR2 FQGNSA come from the germline V gene. The ends were cut back, 0 bases at V and 1 base at J, with 10 bases in the middle. The CDR3 has 16 amino acids. The CDR3 DNA is TGTGCCAGCAGCTTAGCACCCAGGGGAAGCAATCAGCCCCAGCATTTT. Amino acids: CASSLAPRGSNQPQHF.

CDR3 sequence: CASSPTVQGWTEAFF. CDR3 DNA sequence: TGTGCCAGCTCACCCACAGTACAGGGGTGGACTGAAGCTTTCTTT. V and J are TRBV18 and TRBJ1-1; TRBD1 aligns across 7 bases. The CDR3 is 15 residues long. Looked up from germline, CDR1 is KGHSH and CDR2 is LQKENI. Trimming cost V 3 bases and J 5 bases; bases outside gene matches: 9.

In its sample, this clone was seen once. This chain uses TRBV7-9 with TRBJ1-2; TRBD1 is a possible D gene (5 bases). Trimming removed 1 base from V and 14 bases from J, with 14 bases in between. This CDR3 spans 12 amino acids. The germline V gene has CDR1 SEHNR and CDR2 FQNEAQ (reference sequence). CDR3: CASSLEGPLVTF. The CDR3 bases are TGTGCCAGCAGCTTAGAGGGGCCCCTCGTGACCTTC.

The rearrangement links TRBV4-2 to TRBJ2-6; the match to TRBD1 covers 8 bases. Germline CDR1 and CDR2: LGHNA and YNFKEQ. Trimming took 6 bases from V and 0 from J; bases not matched to a gene: 7. This CDR3 has 17 residues. The CDR3 here is CASRAKQGDSGANVLTF. The CDR3 bases are TGTGCCAGCAGGGCAAAACAGGGGGACTCTGGGGCCAACGTCCTGACTTTC.

The chain has TRBV14 and TRBJ2-3; tentative D call: TRBD2 (5 bases). This CDR3 has 13 residues. Between the trimmed V and J ends, which lost 3 bases and 4 bases, there was a span of 8 bases. The V gene's germline CDR1 is SGHDN and CDR2 FVKESK. The CDR3 DNA follows: TGTGCCAGCAGCCACCCCGGGGCAGATACGCAGTATTTT. This gives the protein CASSHPGADTQYF.

This clone was detected a few times. The rearrangement links TRBV6-1 to TRBJ1-5; the D is unclear. Germline lookup yields CDR1 MNHNS and CDR2 SASEGT. The CDR3 spans 12 residues. V gave up 8 bases and J gave up 4 bases, with 9 bases separating them. CDR3 sequence: CASQVSNQPQHF. The CDR3 DNA is TGTGCCAGCCAGGTCTCGAATCAGCCCCAGCATTTT.

The chain combines TRBV2 with TRBJ1-2; D uncertain. Germline lookup yields CDR1 SNHLY and CDR2 FYNNEI. Trimming shortened V by 6 bases and J by 0 bases, and 8 bases separated the two germline ends. The CDR3 extends over 13 amino acids. CDR3 loop: CASSVTPNYGYTF. In DNA, the CDR3 is TGTGCCAGCAGCGTGACACCTAACTATGGCTACACCTTC.

This chain uses TRBV28 with TRBJ2-3, with 9 nucleotides matching TRBD2. The CDR3 is 17 residues long. After removal of 2 bases from V and 2 bases from J, the junction contained 8 bases not matched to a gene. Germline CDR1 is MDHEN and CDR2 is SYDVKM. The CDR3 here is CASSLPGTSISTDTQYF. CDR3 in DNA: TGTGCCAGCAGTTTACCTGGGACTAGCATATCCACAGATACGCAGTATTTT.

The chain couples TRBV2 to TRBJ1-5, with no clear D. The V end was cut by 4 bases, the J end by 5 bases, with 6 bases between. The germline V gene encodes CDR1 SNHLY and CDR2 FYNNEI. The length of the CDR3 is 12 residues. CDR3 DNA: TGTGCCAGCAGTGTGGAGGATCAGCCCCAGCATTTT. Translated, it gives CASSVEDQPQHF. Full variable domain (outside the CDR3, taken from reference TRBV2 and TRBJ1-5): EPEVTQTPSHQVTQMGQEVILRCVPISNHLYFYWYRQILGQKVEFLVSFYNNEISEKSEIFDDQFSVERPDGSNFTLKIRSTKLEDSAMYFCASSVEDQPQHFGDGTRLSIL.

The chain employs TRBV27 and TRBJ1-2, with TRBD1 identical over 10 bases. The CDR3 is 16 amino acids. Unmatched junction bases numbered 13, after V lost 4 bases and J lost 8 bases. Germline V gene sequence: CDR1 MNHEY, CDR2 SMNVEV (reference sequence). The CDR3 DNA follows: TGTGCCAGCAGTTCCCCTCCGGGACAGGGGACTGGAGGCTACACCTTC. Amino acids: CASSSPPGQGTGGYTF.

The V and J genes are TRBV5-8 and TRBJ2-7; 8 nucleotides agree with TRBD1. The CDR3 sequence is 14 residues long. The germline V gene has CDR1 SGHTS and CDR2 YDEGEE. The V and J ends lost 0 bases and 6 bases, in that order; junction bases with no gene match: 5. CDR3 in DNA: TGTGCCAGCAGCTTGGGGACAGGGTACTTCGAGCAGTACTTC. Protein: CASSLGTGYFEQYF.

The chain uses TRBV6-1 and TRBJ1-1; 12 bases line up with TRBD1. CDR3 length: 15 amino acids. V trimming: 8 bases; J trimming: 5 bases; junction bases outside the gene matches: 9. CDR1 MNHNS and CDR2 SASEGT come from the germline V gene. The CDR3 protein is CASPRDRGRGTEAFF. CDR3 nucleotides: TGTGCCAGCCCCCGGGACAGGGGGCGCGGTACTGAAGCTTTCTTT.

This chain links TRBV2 with TRBJ2-5; TRBD2 matches 13 bases. V gave up 6 bases and J gave up 4 bases; unmatched junction bases: 14. Germline-derived CDR1 and CDR2 are SNHLY and FYNNEI. The length of the CDR3 is 18 residues. The CDR3, as DNA: TGTGCCAGCAGGAGGGGGGCAACTAGCGGGGGGGCCGGAGAGACCCAGTACTTC. Translation gives CASRRGATSGGAGETQYF.

V is TRBV5-4 and J is TRBJ2-3; D gene ambiguous. Germline V gene data show CDR1 as SGHNT and CDR2 as YYREEE (reference sequence). This CDR3 spans 15 amino acids. The ends were cut back, 0 bases at V and 0 bases at J, with 8 bases in the middle. The CDR3 sequence is CASSLVTGSTDTQYF. The CDR3 coding sequence is TGTGCCAGCAGCTTGGTAACCGGGAGCACAGATACGCAGTATTTT.

The rearrangement links TRBV4-3 to TRBJ2-7, with D possibly being TRBD1 (5 bases). This CDR3 spans 15 amino acids. V shed 1 base and J shed 0 bases, with 10 bases lying between them. Per the germline V gene, CDR1 is LGHNA and CDR2 is YSLEER. The CDR3 loop reads CASSQGLDSSYEQYF. CDR3 bases: TGCGCCAGCAGCCAAGGGCTCGACAGCTCCTACGAGCAGTACTTC.

V usage is TRBV7-3 and J usage is TRBJ2-1, with 7 positions matching TRBD1. V lost 5 bases, J lost 4 bases, and 14 bases stayed unmatched. This CDR3 comprises 17 residues. Germline-derived CDR1 and CDR2 are SGHTA and FQGTGA. The CDR3 is CASSGALSGTEYNEQFF. The CDR3 nucleotides are TGTGCCAGCAGCGGGGCGTTGTCCGGGACAGAGTACAATGAGCAGTTCTTC.

J is TRBJ2-4 and V is TRBV7-2; 7 nucleotides agree with TRBD1. The V and J ends lost 1 base and 13 bases, in that order; junction bases with no gene match: 4. CDR3 size: 12 residues. CDR1 and CDR2 (germline): SGHTA, FQGNSA. The chain's CDR3 is CASSLGGQEQYF. The CDR3 bases are TGTGCCAGCAGCTTAGGTGGACAGGAGCAGTACTTC.

This chain connects TRBV19 to TRBJ2-7; tentative D call: TRBD1 (5 bases). Between the trimmed V and J ends, which lost 3 bases and 5 bases, there was a span of 11 bases. The length of the CDR3 is 13 residues. Germline loops: CDR1 LNHDA, CDR2 SQIVND (reference sequence). The CDR3 sequence: CASSMSRVDEQYF. CDR3 nucleotide sequence: TGTGCCAGTAGTATGTCCAGGGTCGACGAGCAGTACTTC. Variable domain in full (rest from reference TRBV19 and TRBJ2-7): DGGITQSPKYLFRKEGQNVTLSCEQNLNHDAMYWYRQDPGQGLRLIYYSQIVNDFQKGDIAEGYSVSREKKESFPLTVTSAQKNPTAFYLCASSMSRVDEQYFGPGTRLTVT.

The genes are TRBV6-6 and TRBJ1-2, with D uncertain. The germline V and J ends were trimmed by 6 bases and 1 base, with 15 bases remaining between them. The CDR3 extends over 15 amino acids. Germline CDR1 is MNHNY and CDR2 is SVGAGI (reference sequence). Here the CDR3 DNA reads TGTGCCAGCAGCGGAACCAGAGGTATTAACTATGGCTACACCTTC. This translates into CASSGTRGINYGYTF.

This sequence joins TRBV5-1 and TRBJ1-1; 7 bases match TRBD1. Germline values: CDR1 SGHRS, CDR2 YFSETQ. The V segment lost 4 bases and the J segment 1 base; nucleotides outside the gene matches: 7. The CDR3 runs to 15 residues. The CDR3 protein is CASSEGPGGNTEAFF. Written as DNA, the CDR3 is TGCGCCAGCAGCGAGGGCCCAGGGGGGAACACTGAAGCTTTCTTT.

This clone showed up just once. The rearrangement uses TRBV27 and TRBJ1-1; 9 nucleotides align to TRBD1. There are 15 residues in the CDR3. The germline gives CDR1 MNHEY, CDR2 SMNVEV (reference sequence). V was clipped by 4 bases and J by 6 bases; unmatched bases: 9. CDR3 loop: CASSSRQGDFAEAFF. The CDR3 DNA follows: TGTGCCAGCAGTTCGCGACAGGGGGATTTCGCTGAAGCTTTCTTT.

The rearrangement uses TRBV28 and TRBJ2-2, with D possibly being TRBD2 (5 bases). Germline CDR1 reads MDHEN; CDR2 reads SYDVKM. CDR3 size: 15 residues. Trimming removed 5 bases from V and 4 bases from J, with 14 bases in between. The CDR3 sequence is CASSPPRGRTGELFF. For the CDR3, the DNA is TGTGCCAGCAGTCCTCCTCGCGGGCGCACCGGGGAGCTGTTTTTT.

The chain employs TRBV7-2 and TRBJ2-7; D might be TRBD1 (7 bases). The CDR3 loop spans 16 amino acids. Trimming took off 2 bases at V and 0 bases at J, with 14 bases between the two ends. Germline CDR1 reads SGHTA; CDR2 reads FQGNSA. The CDR3 coding sequence is TGTGCCAGCAGCTTATACAACAGGGGACTCTCCTACGAGCAGTACTTC. Its translation is CASSLYNRGLSYEQYF.

The chain has TRBV2 and TRBJ2-7; 9 positions match TRBD1. Germline CDR1 and CDR2: SNHLY and FYNNEI. Trimming removed 8 bases from V and 4 bases from J; junction bases left unmatched: 6. The CDR3 loop spans 13 amino acids. In nucleotides, the CDR3 is TGTGCCAGCGTGACAGGGGGTCCTTACGAGCAGTACTTC. Residues: CASVTGGPYEQYF.